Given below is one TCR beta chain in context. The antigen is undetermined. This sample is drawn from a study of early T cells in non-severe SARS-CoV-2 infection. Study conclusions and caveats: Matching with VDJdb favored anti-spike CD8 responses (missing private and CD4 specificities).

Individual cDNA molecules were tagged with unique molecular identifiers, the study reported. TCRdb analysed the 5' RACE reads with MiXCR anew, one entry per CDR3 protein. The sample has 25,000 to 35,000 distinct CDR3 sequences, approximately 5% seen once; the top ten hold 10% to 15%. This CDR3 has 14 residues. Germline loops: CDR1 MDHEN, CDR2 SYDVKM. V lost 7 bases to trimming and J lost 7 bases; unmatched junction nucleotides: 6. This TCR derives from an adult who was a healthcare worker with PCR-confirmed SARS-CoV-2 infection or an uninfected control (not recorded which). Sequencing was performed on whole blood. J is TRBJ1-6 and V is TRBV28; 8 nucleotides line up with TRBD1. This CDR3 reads CASIGGDRNSPLHF. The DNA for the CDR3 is TGTGCCAGCATAGGCGGGGACAGGAATTCACCCCTCCACTTT.